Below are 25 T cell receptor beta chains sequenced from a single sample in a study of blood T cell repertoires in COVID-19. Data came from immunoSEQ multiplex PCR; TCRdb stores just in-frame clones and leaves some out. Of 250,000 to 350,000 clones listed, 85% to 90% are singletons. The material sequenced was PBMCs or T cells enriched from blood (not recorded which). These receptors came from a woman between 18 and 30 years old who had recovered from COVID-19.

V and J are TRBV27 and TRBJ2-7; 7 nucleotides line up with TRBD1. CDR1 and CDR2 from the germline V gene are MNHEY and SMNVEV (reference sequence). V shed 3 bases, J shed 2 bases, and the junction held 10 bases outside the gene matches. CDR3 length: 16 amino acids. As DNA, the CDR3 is TGTGCCAGCAGTTTGTGGGGACAGTGGGCCACCTACGAGCAGTACTTC. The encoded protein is CASSLWGQWATYEQYF.

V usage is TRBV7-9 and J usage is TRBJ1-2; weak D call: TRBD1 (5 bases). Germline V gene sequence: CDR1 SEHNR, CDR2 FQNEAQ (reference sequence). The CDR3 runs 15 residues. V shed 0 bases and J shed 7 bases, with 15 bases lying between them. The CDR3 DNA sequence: TGTGCCAGCAGCTTAGCGGGGCAGGGCGCTCTTGGCTACACCTTC. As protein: CASSLAGQGALGYTF. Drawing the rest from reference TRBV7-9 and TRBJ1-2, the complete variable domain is DTGVSQNPRHKITKRGQNVTFRCDPISEHNRLYWYRQTLGQGPEFLTYFQNEAQLEKSRLLSDRFSAERPKGSFSTLEIQRTEQGDSAMYLCASSLAGQGALGYTFGSGTRLTVV.

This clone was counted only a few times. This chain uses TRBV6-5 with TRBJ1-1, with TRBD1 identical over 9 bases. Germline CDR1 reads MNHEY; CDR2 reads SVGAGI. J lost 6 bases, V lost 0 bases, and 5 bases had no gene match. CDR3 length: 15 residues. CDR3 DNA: TGTGCCAGCAGTTACTCACAGGGGGCGGAGGCTGAAGCTTTCTTT. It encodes CASSYSQGAEAEAFF.

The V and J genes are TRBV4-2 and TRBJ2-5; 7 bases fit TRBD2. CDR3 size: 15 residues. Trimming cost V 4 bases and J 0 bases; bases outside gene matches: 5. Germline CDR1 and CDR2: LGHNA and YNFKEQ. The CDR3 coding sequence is TGTGCCAGCAGCCCGTACGGGACTAACCAAGAGACCCAGTACTTC. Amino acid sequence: CASSPYGTNQETQYF.

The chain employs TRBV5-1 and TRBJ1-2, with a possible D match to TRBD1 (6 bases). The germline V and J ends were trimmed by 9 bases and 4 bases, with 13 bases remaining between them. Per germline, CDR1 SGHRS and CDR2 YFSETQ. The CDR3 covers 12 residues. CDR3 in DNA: TGCGCCACCTCAGGGGAGGGCTATGGCTACACCTTC. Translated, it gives CATSGEGYGYTF. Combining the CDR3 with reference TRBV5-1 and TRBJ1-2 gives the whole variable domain KAGVTQTPRYLIKTRGQQVTLSCSPISGHRSVSWYQQTPGQGLQFLFEYFSETQRNKGNFPGRFSGRQFSNSRSEMNVSTLELGDSALYLCATSGEGYGYTFGSGTRLTVV.

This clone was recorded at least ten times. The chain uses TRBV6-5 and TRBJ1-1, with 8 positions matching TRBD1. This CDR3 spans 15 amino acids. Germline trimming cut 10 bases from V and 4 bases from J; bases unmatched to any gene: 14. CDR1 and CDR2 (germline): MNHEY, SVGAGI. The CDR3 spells CATYFIQGAITEAFF. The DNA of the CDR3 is TGTGCCACTTACTTCATCCAGGGGGCTATCACTGAAGCTTTCTTT.

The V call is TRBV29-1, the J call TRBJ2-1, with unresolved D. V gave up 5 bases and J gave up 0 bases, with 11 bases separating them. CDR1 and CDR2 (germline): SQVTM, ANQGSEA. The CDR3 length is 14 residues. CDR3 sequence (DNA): TGCAGCGTTTTAAATTACGGCTCCTACAATGAGCAGTTCTTC. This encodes CSVLNYGSYNEQFF.

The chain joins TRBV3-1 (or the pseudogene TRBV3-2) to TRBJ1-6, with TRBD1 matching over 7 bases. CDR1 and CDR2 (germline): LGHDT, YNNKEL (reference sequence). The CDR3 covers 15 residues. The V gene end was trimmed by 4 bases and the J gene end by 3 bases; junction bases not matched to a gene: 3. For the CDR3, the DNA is TGTGCCAGCAGCCTCGGGACAGACTATAATTCACCCCTCCACTTT. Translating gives CASSLGTDYNSPLHF.

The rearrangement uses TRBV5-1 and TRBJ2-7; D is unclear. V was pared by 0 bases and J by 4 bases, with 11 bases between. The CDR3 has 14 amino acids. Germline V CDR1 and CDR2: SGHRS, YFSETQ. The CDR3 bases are TGCGCCAGCAGCTTGGCCGGGTTTTCTTACGAGCAGTACTTC. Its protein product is CASSLAGFSYEQYF.

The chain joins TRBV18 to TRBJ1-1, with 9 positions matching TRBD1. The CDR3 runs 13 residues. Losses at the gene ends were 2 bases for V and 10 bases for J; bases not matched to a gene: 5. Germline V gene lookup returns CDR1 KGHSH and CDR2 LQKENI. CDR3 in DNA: TGTGCCAGCTCACCAGGGACAGGGTTGGTAGCTTTCTTT. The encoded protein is CASSPGTGLVAFF. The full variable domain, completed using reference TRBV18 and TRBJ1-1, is NAGVMQNPRHLVRRRGQEARLRCSPMKGHSHVYWYRQLPEEGLKFMVYLQKENIIDESGMPKERFSAEFPKEGPSILRIQQVVRGDSAAYFCASSPGTGLVAFFGQGTRLTVV.

CDR3 residues: CAISVDGSRGTGELFF. CDR3 DNA sequence: TGTGCCATCAGTGTTGACGGGAGCCGGGGGACCGGGGAGCTGTTTTTT. The chain carries TRBV10-3 and TRBJ2-2, with D possibly matching TRBD2 (6 bases). The V end was cut by 4 bases, the J end by 5 bases, with 17 bases between. Germline V CDR1 and CDR2: ENHRY, SYGVKD. The CDR3 consists of 16 residues.

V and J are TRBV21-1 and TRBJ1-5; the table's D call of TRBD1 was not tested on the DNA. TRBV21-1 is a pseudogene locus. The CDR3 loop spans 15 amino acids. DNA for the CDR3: TGTGCCAGCAGCCAAGGGGGTAGGGGGCATCAGCCCCAGCATTTT. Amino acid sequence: CASSQGGRGHQPQHF.

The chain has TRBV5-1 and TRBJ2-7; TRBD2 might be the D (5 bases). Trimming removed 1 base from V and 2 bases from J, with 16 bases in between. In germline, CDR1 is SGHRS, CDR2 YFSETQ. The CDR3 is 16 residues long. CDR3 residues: CASSLSGSTATYEQYF. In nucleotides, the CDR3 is TGCGCCAGCAGCTTGTCGGGGAGTACAGCCACCTACGAGCAGTACTTC.

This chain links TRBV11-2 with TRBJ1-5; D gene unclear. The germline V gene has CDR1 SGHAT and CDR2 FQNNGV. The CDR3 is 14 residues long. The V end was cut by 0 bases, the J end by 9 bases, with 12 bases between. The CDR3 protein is CASSLEVEGGPQHF. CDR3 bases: TGTGCCAGCAGCTTAGAAGTGGAGGGAGGGCCCCAGCATTTT.

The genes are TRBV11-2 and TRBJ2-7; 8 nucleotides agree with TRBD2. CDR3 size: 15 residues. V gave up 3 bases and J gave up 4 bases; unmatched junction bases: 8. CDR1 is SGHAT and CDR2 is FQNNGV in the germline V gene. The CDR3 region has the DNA TGTGCCAGCAGCTTCTCTGCGGGAGGATTGTACGAGCAGTACTTC. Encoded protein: CASSFSAGGLYEQYF.

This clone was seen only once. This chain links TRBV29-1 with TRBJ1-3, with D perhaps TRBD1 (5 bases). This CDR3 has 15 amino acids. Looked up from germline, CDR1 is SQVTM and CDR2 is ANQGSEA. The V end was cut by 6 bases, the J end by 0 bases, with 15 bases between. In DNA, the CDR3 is TGCAGCGTCTACGTGACAGACCACTCTGGAAACACCATATATTTT. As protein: CSVYVTDHSGNTIYF.

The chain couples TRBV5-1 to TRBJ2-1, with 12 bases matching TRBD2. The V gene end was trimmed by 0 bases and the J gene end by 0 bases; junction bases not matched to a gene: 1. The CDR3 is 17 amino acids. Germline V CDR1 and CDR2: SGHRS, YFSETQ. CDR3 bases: TGCGCCAGCAGCTTGGGGACTAGCGGGAACTCCTACAATGAGCAGTTCTTC. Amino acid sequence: CASSLGTSGNSYNEQFF.

CDR3 bases: TGCAGCGCCAAGAGGGGACAGGGTCCCTACGAGCAGTACTTC. As protein: CSAKRGQGPYEQYF. The chain recombines TRBV29-1 with TRBJ2-7, with TRBD1 matching 9 bases. The V and J ends lost 7 bases and 2 bases, in that order; junction bases with no gene match: 9. Germline CDR1 and CDR2: SQVTM and ANQGSEA. The CDR3 spans 14 residues.

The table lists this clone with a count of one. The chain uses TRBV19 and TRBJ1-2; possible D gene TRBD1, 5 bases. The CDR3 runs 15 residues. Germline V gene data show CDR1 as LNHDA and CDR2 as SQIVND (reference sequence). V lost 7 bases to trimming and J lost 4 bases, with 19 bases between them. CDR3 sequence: CASTPSGGVTYGYTF. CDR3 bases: TGTGCCAGTACTCCGTCCGGGGGGGTAACCTATGGCTACACCTTC.

This CDR3 reads CASSLVGGLNTEAFF. CDR3 coding DNA: TGTGCCAGCAGTCTAGTAGGTGGATTGAACACTGAAGCTTTCTTT. The chain combines TRBV7-9 with TRBJ1-1; no reliable D call. The CDR3 has 15 residues. Per germline, CDR1 SEHNR and CDR2 FQNEAQ (reference sequence). Trimming stripped 6 bases from V and 0 bases from J, with 14 bases between. The variable domain in full, with the rest retrieved from reference TRBV7-9 and TRBJ1-1, is DTGVSQNPRHKITKRGQNVTFRCDPISEHNRLYWYRQTLGQGPEFLTYFQNEAQLEKSRLLSDRFSAERPKGSFSTLEIQRTEQGDSAMYLCASSLVGGLNTEAFFGQGTRLTVV.

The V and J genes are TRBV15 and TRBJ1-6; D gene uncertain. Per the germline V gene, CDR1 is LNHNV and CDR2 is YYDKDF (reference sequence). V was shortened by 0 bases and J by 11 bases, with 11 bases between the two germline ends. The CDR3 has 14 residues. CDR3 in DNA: TGTGCCACCAGCAGAGATACGAAGACACCACCCCTCCACTTT. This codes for CATSRDTKTPPLHF.

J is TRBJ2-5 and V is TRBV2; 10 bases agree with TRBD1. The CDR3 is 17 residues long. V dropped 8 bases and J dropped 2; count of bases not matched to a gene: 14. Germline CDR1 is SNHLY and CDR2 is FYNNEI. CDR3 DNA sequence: TGTGCCAGCGGACAGTGGACAGGGGGATTGTGGCAAGAGACCCAGTACTTC. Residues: CASGQWTGGLWQETQYF.

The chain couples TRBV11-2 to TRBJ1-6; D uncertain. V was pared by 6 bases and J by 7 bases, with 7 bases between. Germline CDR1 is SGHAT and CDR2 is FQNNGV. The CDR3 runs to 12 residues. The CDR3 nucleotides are TGTGCCAGCAGGGGCACGAATTCACCCCTCCACTTT. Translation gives CASRGTNSPLHF.

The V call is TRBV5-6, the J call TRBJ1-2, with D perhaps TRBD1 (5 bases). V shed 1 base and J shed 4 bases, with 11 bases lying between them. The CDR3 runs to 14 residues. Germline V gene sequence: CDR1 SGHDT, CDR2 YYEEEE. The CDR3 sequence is CASSLRRAVYGYTF. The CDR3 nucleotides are TGTGCCAGCAGCTTGCGCAGGGCGGTCTATGGCTACACCTTC. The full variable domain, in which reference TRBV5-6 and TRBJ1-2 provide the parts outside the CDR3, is DAGVTQSPTHLIKTRGQQVTLRCSPKSGHDTVSWYQQALGQGPQFIFQYYEEEERQRGNFPDRFSGHQFPNYSSELNVNALLLGDSALYLCASSLRRAVYGYTFGSGTRLTVV.

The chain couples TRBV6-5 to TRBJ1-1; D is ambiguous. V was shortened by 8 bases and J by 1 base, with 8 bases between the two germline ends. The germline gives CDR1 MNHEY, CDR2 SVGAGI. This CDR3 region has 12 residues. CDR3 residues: CASVDANTEAFF. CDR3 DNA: TGTGCCAGCGTAGATGCGAACACTGAAGCTTTCTTT.